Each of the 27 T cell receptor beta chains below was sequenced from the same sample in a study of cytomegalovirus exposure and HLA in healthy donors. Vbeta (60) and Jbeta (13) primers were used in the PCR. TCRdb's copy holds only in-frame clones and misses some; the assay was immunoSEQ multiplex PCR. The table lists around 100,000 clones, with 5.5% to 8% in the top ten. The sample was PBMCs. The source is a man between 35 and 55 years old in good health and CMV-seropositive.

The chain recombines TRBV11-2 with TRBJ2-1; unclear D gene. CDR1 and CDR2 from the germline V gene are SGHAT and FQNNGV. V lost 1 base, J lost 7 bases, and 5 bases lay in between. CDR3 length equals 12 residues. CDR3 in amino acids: CASSLVANEQFF. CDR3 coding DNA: TGTGCCAGCAGCTTAGTAGCAAATGAGCAGTTCTTC.

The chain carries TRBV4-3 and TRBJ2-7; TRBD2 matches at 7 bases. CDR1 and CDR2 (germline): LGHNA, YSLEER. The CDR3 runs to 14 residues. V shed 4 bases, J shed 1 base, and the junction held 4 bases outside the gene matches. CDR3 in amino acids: CASSPEAGSYEQYF. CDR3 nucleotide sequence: TGCGCCAGCAGCCCCGAAGCGGGGTCCTACGAGCAGTACTTC.

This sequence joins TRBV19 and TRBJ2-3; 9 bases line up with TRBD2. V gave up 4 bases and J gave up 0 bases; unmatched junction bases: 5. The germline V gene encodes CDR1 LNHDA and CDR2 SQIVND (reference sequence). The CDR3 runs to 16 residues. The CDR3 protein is CASSTGTSPSTDTQYF. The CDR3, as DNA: TGTGCCAGTAGTACCGGGACTAGCCCTAGCACAGATACGCAGTATTTT.

CDR3 sequence (DNA): TGTGCCAGCTCACCGGTTCTATCGACTAGCCCCACCGGGGAGCTGTTTTTT. It is translated as CASSPVLSTSPTGELFF. The chain couples TRBV18 to TRBJ2-2, with TRBD2 identical over 7 bases. CDR1 is KGHSH, CDR2 LQKENI, per germline. V lost 3 bases to trimming and J lost 4 bases; unmatched junction nucleotides: 11. The CDR3 is 17 amino acids.

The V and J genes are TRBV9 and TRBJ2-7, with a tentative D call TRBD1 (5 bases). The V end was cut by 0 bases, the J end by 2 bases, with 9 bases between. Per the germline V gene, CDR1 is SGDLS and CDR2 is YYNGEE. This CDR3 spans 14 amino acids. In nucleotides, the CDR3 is TGTGCCAGCAGCGTAGGGCAGGGCCCCTACGAGCAGTACTTC. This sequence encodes CASSVGQGPYEQYF.

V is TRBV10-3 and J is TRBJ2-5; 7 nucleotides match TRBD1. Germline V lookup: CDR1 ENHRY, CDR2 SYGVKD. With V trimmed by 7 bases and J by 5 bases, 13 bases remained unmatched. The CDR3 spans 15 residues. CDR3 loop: CAIKGAGYLGETQYF. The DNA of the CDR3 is TGTGCCATCAAGGGGGCCGGGTACCTCGGGGAGACCCAGTACTTC.

CDR3 amino acids: CAWVREGYGYTF. The CDR3 DNA follows: TGTGCCTGGGTCCGAGAGGGCTATGGCTACACCTTC. The chain combines TRBV30 with TRBJ1-2; D is undetermined. Deletions cut 5 bases from V and 4 bases from J, with 11 bases between. CDR3 length: 12 residues. CDR1 and CDR2 from the germline V gene are GTSNPN and SVGIG (reference sequence).

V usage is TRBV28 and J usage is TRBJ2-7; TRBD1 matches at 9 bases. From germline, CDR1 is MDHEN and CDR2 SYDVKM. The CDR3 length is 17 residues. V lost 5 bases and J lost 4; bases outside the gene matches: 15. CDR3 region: CASSQPGQGTFVYEQYF. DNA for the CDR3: TGTGCCAGCAGTCAGCCGGGACAGGGAACGTTTGTGTACGAGCAGTACTTC. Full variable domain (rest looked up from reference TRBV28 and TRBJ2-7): DVKVTQSSRYLVKRTGEKVFLECVQDMDHENMFWYRQDPGLGLRLIYFSYDVKMKEKGDIPEGYSVSREKKERFSLILESASTNQTSMYLCASSQPGQGTFVYEQYFGPGTRLTVT.

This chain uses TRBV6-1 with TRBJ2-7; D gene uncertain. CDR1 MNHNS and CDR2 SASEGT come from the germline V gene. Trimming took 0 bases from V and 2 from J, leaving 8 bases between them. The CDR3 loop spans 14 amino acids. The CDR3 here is CASSEAGTTYEQYF. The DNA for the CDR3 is TGTGCCAGCAGTGAAGCGGGCACAACCTACGAGCAGTACTTC.

CDR3 amino acids: CSAKGQGQYF. The DNA for the CDR3 is TGCAGTGCTAAAGGACAGGGTCAGTATTTT. This rearrangement joins TRBV20-1 to TRBJ2-3; 8 bases align to TRBD1. Germline V gives CDR1 DFQATT, CDR2 SNEGSKA (reference sequence). The CDR3 length is 10 residues. Trimming at V came to 4 bases and at J to 12 bases, leaving 3 bases not matched to a gene.

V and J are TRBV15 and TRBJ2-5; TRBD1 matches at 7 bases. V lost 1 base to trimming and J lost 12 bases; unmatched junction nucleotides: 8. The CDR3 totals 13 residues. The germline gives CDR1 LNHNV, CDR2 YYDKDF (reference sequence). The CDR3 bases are TGTGCCACCAGCAGAGCGGACAGGCCCAGTAAGTACTTC. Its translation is CATSRADRPSKYF.

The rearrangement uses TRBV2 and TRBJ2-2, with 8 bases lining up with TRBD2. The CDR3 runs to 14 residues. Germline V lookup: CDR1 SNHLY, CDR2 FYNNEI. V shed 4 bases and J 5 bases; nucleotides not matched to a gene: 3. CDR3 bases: TGTGCCAGCAGTGGACTAGCGACAACCGGGGAGCTGTTTTTT. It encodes CASSGLATTGELFF.

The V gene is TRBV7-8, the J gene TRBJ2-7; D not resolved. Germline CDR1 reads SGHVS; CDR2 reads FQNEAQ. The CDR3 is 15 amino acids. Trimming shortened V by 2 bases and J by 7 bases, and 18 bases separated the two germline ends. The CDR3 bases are TGTGCCAGCAGCTTACAAATAGCTACTACGGGTGAGCAGTACTTC. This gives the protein CASSLQIATTGEQYF.

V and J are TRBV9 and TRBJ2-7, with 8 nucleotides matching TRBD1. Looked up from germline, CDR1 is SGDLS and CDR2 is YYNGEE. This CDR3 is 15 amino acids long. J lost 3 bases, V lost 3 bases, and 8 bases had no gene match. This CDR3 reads CASSATGGHYYEQYF. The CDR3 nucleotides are TGTGCCAGCAGCGCAACAGGGGGGCACTACTACGAGCAGTACTTC. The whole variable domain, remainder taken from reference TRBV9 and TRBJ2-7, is DSGVTQTPKHLITATGQRVTLRCSPRSGDLSVYWYQQSLDQGLQFLIQYYNGEERAKGNILERFSAQQFPDLHSELNLSSLELGDSALYFCASSATGGHYYEQYFGPGTRLTVT.

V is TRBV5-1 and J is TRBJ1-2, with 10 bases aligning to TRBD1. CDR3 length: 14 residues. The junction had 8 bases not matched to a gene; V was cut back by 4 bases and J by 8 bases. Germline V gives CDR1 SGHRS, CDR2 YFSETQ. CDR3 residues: CASSGPGTGEGYTF. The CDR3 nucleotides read TGCGCCAGCAGCGGACCCGGGACAGGGGAGGGCTACACCTTC.

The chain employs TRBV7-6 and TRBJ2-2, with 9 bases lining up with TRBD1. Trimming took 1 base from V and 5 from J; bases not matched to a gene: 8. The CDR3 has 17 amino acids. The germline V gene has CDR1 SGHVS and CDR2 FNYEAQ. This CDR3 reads CASSLVPGQGGTGELFF. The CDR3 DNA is TGTGCCAGCAGCTTAGTTCCGGGACAGGGTGGGACCGGGGAGCTGTTTTTT.

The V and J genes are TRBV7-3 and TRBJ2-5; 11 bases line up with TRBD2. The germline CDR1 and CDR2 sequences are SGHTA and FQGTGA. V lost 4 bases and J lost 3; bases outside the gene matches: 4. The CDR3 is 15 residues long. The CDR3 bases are TGTGCCAGCAGCTCTTGGGGACTAGCGGAAGAGACCCAGTACTTC. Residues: CASSSWGLAEETQYF. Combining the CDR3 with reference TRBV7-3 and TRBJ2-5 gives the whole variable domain GAGVSQTPSNKVTEKGKYVELRCDPISGHTALYWYRQSLGQGPEFLIYFQGTGAADDSGLPNDRFFAVRPEGSVSTLKIQRTERGDSAVYLCASSSWGLAEETQYFGPGTRLLVL.

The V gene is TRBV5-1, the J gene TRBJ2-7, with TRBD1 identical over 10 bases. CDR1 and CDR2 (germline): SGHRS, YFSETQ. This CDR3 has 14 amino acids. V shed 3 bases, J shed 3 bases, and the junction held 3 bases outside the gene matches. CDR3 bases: TGCGCCAGCAGCTCCGGGACAGGGGTCTACGAGCAGTACTTC. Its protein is CASSSGTGVYEQYF.

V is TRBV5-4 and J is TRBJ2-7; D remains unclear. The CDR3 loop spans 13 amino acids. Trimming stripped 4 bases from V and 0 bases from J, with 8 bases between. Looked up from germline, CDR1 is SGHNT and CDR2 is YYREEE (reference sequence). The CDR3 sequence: CASSPPGSYEQYF. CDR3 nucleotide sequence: TGTGCCAGCAGCCCCCCCGGCTCCTACGAGCAGTACTTC.

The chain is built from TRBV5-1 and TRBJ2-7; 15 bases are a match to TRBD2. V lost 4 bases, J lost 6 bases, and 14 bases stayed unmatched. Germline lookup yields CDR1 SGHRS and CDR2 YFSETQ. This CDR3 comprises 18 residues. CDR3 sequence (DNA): TGCGCCAGCAGCCCCCCTGGACTAGCGGGAGGGCCCCGCCCCGAGCAGTACTTC. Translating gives CASSPPGLAGGPRPEQYF.

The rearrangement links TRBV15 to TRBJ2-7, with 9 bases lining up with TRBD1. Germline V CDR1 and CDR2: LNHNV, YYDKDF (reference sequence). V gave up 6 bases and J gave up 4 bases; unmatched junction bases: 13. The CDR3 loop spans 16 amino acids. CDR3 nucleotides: TGTGCCACCAGAATTTCCGTCGGACAGGGGATATACGAGCAGTACTTC. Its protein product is CATRISVGQGIYEQYF.

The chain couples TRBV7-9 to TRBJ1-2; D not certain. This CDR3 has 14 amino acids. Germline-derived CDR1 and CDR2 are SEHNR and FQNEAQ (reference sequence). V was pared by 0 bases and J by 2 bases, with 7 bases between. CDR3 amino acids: CASSLARGNYGYTF. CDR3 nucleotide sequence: TGTGCCAGCAGCTTAGCCAGAGGGAACTATGGCTACACCTTC. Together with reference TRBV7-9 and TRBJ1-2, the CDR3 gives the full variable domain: DTGVSQNPRHKITKRGQNVTFRCDPISEHNRLYWYRQTLGQGPEFLTYFQNEAQLEKSRLLSDRFSAERPKGSFSTLEIQRTEQGDSAMYLCASSLARGNYGYTFGSGTRLTVV.

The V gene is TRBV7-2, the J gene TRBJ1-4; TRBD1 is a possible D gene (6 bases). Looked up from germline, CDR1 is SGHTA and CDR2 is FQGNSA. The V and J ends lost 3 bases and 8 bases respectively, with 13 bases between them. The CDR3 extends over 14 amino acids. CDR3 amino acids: CASSFGQGREKLFF. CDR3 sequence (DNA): TGTGCCAGCAGCTTCGGGCAGGGGCGCGAAAAACTGTTTTTT. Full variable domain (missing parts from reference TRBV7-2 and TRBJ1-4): GAGVSQSPSNKVTEKGKDVELRCDPISGHTALYWYRQSLGQGLEFLIYFQGNSAPDKSGLPSDRFSAERTGGSVSTLTIQRTQQEDSAVYLCASSFGQGREKLFFGSGTQLSVL.

The CDR3 spells CASSVYLRDTQYF. In DNA form, the CDR3 reads TGTGCCAGCAGCGTATATCTGAGGGATACGCAGTATTTT. The chain joins TRBV9 to TRBJ2-3; D gene unclear. There are 13 residues in the CDR3. Germline V gives CDR1 SGDLS, CDR2 YYNGEE. Trimming stripped 1 base from V and 6 bases from J, with 9 bases between. Full variable domain (remainder filled in from reference TRBV9 and TRBJ2-3): DSGVTQTPKHLITATGQRVTLRCSPRSGDLSVYWYQQSLDQGLQFLIQYYNGEERAKGNILERFSAQQFPDLHSELNLSSLELGDSALYFCASSVYLRDTQYFGPGTRLTVL.

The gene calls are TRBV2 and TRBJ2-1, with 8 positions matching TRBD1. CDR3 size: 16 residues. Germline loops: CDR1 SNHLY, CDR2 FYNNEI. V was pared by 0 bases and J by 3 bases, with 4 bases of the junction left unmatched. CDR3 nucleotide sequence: TGTGCCAGCAGTGAAGCCCGACAGGGGATCTACAATGAGCAGTTCTTC. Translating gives CASSEARQGIYNEQFF.

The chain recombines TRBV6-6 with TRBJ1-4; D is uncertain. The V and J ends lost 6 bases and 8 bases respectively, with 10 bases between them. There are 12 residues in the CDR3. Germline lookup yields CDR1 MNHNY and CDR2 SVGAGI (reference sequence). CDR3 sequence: CASSHTEEKLFF. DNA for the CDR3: TGTGCCAGCAGCCACACAGAAGAAAAACTGTTTTTT.

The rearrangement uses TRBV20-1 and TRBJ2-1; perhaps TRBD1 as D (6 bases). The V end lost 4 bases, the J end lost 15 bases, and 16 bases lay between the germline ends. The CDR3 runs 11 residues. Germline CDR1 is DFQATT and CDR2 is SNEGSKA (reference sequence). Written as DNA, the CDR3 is TGCAGTGCTACGAAATCGCTCAGGGGGTTCTTC. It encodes CSATKSLRGFF.